This T cell receptor (beta chain) derives from a study of cytomegalovirus exposure and HLA in healthy donors. On the study more broadly: HLA-typed donors were the source of tens of millions of unique TCRs held in an early data release. Study findings and constraints: Indistinguishable V segments, including TRBV6-2 and TRBV6-3, were excluded. As was reported, the classifier diagnosed cytomegalovirus status with high specificity and sensitivity.

This CDR3 contains 15 residues. Germline trimming cut 4 bases from V and 8 bases from J; bases unmatched to any gene: 9. Germline CDR1 and CDR2: SGDLS and YYNGEE. Of note for this clone: The antigen is unknown.

The PCR had 60 Vbeta and 13 Jbeta primers. Assay used: immunoSEQ multiplex PCR; TCRdb lists only in-frame clones, some missing. This sample carries around 80,000 clones, 60% to 80% of them seen once, and the ten largest clones take 4.5% to 7%. The source material was PBMCs. This rearrangement joins TRBV9 to TRBJ2-4; 10 positions agree with TRBD1. This receptor was obtained from a female donor in good health and CMV-seronegative. As DNA, the CDR3 is TGTGCCAGCAGCACCAGAGGGGACAGGGGACACATTCAGTACTTC. Translating it yields CASSTRGDRGHIQYF.